These 11 T cell receptor beta chains came from one sample sequenced in a study of T cells expressing NK-cell markers. TCRdb re-called the 5' RACE reads and catalogs CDR3 proteins one per entry, DNA excluded. This sample's clone table lists roughly 390,000 distinct CDR3 sequences. Sequenced material: blood T cells: a sorted CD56 or NKG2C T cell subset, CD4+ or CD8+ T cells, or bulk PBMC T cells (not recorded which). These receptors all stem from a woman aged 45 to 65 in good health.

J is TRBJ2-5 and V is TRBV20-1; no DNA is available, so the TRBD1 call from TCRdb remains unchecked. CDR3 length: 15 residues. Per the germline V gene, CDR1 is DFQATT and CDR2 is SNEGSKA (reference sequence). This CDR3 reads CSAREGRKNQETQYF.

The V gene is TRBV12-3 or TRBV12-4, the J gene TRBJ1-2. CDR3 length: 13 amino acids. This CDR3 reads CASSLGQNYGYTF.

This sequence joins TRBV5-6 and TRBJ2-5; TCRdb's assignment of TRBD2 cannot be checked, as there is no DNA. The germline gives CDR1 SGHDT, CDR2 YYEEEE. This CDR3 comprises 13 residues. The CDR3 loop is CASNPEGQETQYF.

This rearrangement joins TRBV4-1 to TRBJ2-1; TCRdb outputs TRBD1, but without DNA this stays unchecked. The CDR3 spans 16 residues. The germline CDR1 and CDR2 sequences are MGHRA and YSYEKL. The CDR3 region is CASSQVASPSYNEQFF.

The J gene is TRBJ1-1, the V gene TRBV7-9. The CDR3 runs 12 residues. Germline CDR1 is SEHNR and CDR2 is FQNEAQ (reference sequence). The CDR3 is CASSFRAGEAFF.

This CDR3 is CASSPGQINEKLFF. The V call is TRBV12-3 or TRBV12-4, the J call TRBJ1-4; TCRdb gives TRBD1 as the D gene, but with no DNA this cannot be confirmed. This CDR3 has 14 amino acids.

The CDR3 spells CASSPRELDVNEQFF. The rearrangement joins TRBV7-8 to TRBJ2-1; TCRdb names TRBD2, which stays unverified in the absence of DNA. The V gene's germline CDR1 is SGHVS and CDR2 FQNEAQ. The CDR3 loop spans 15 amino acids.

This chain uses TRBV12-3 or TRBV12-4 with TRBJ1-3. This CDR3 contains 16 residues. CDR3 residues: CASSRSPPSSGNTIYF.

The chain recombines TRBV27 with TRBJ2-1; the TCRdb call, TRBD2, lacks DNA for checking. The CDR3 length is 16 residues. CDR1 MNHEY and CDR2 SMNVEV come from the germline V gene (reference sequence). CDR3: CASSPWTSGADNEQFF.

V usage is TRBV3-1 and J usage is TRBJ2-7; the TRBD1 assignment by TCRdb is unverifiable without DNA. The germline V gene has CDR1 LGHDT and CDR2 YNNKEL (reference sequence). CDR3 size: 11 residues. CDR3 residues: CASSRGDEQYF.

The rearrangement uses TRBV10-3 and TRBJ2-7; TCRdb selects TRBD1, and the lack of DNA leaves this call unchecked. The V gene's germline CDR1 is ENHRY and CDR2 SYGVKD. This CDR3 is 15 amino acids long. CDR3 loop: CAINAPGQGFPEQYF.